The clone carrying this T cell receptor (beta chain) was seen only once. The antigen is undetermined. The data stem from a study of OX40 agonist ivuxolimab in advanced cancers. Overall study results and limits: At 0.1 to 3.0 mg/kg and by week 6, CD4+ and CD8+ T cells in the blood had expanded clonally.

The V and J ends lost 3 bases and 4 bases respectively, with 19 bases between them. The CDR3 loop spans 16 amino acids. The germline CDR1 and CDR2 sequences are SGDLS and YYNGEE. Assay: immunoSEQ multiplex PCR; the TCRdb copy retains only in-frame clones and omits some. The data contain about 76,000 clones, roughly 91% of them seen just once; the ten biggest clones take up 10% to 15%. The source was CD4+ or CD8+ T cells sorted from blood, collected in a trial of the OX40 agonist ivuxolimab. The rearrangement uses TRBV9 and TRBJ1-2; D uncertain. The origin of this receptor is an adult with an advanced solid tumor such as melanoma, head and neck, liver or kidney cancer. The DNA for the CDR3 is TGTGCCAGCAGCGGAGCAACGGACGGAGGCCTCTATGGCTACACCTTC. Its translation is CASSGATDGGLYGYTF.